Listed here is a single T cell receptor beta chain. The record originates from a study of blood T cell repertoires in COVID-19. Study overall: PBMCs, B-cell-depleted T cells, or T cells were the source of the cDNA or gDNA that made up the material.

The method was immunoSEQ multiplex PCR; TCRdb's version includes in-frame clones alone and lacks a portion of them. Among around 190,000 clones listed, approximately 80% were seen once. Adults between roughly 18 and 95 years of age took part from approximately 24 US areas. Sample: PBMCs or T cells enriched from blood (not recorded which). This clonotype was obtained from a middle-aged man who had recovered from COVID-19.

CDR3 DNA: TGTGCCAGCTCCCAGGACTCTGGAAACACCATATATTTT. Translated, it gives CASSQDSGNTIYF. The chain joins TRBV18 to TRBJ1-3; D unclear. V gave up 6 bases and J gave up 0 bases, with 6 bases separating them. Germline CDR1 reads KGHSH; CDR2 reads LQKENI. The CDR3 is 13 residues long.